This TCR beta chain emerged from a study of blood T cell repertoires in COVID-19. About the research overall: The origin of the acute and convalescent COVID-19 samples was the United States, Italy and Spain.

This CDR3 is built from 16 residues. Germline CDR1 is MNHEY and CDR2 is SMNVEV (reference sequence). V lost 2 bases and J 8 bases, leaving 21 bases between the germline ends. Seattle's cohort entered during active infection and was followed longitudinally. How the authors handled the data: The assay estimated nucleated cells by amplifying reference gene primers. TCRdb's table, derived via immunoSEQ multiplex PCR, lists solely in-frame clones and lacks some. Clone size and V and J calls were adopted from that table, with D and trimming inferred from the DNA. The sample holds some 390,000 clones; more than 70% are singletons and the top ten take 2% to 2.5%.

This receptor was taken from a woman aged 55-75 years with COVID-19, enrolled during active disease. The sequenced sample consisted of peripheral blood. The rearrangement joins TRBV27 to TRBJ1-2, with D possibly matching TRBD1 (6 bases). The CDR3 spells CASSLRGGPLGFGYTF. The DNA of the CDR3 is TGTGCCAGCAGTTTAAGGGGGGGACCTCTGGGGTTCGGCTACACCTTC.